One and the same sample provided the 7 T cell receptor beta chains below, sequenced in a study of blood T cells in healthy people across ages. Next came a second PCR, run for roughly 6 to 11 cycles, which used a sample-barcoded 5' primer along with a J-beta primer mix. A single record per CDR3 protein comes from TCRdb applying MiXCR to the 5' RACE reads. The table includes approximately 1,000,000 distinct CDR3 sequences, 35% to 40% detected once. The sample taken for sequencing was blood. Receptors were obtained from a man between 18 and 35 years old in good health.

The CDR3 region has the DNA TGCAGCGTTGCGTTACAGGCCAACACTGAAGCTTTCTTT. Its translation is CSVALQANTEAFF. The chain employs TRBV29-1 and TRBJ1-1; D might be TRBD1 (5 bases). V gave up 4 bases and J gave up 2 bases, with 11 bases separating them. The germline V gene encodes CDR1 SQVTM and CDR2 ANQGSEA. CDR3 size: 13 residues. The whole variable domain, filled in from reference TRBV29-1 and TRBJ1-1, reads SAVISQKPSRDICQRGTSLTIQCQVDSQVTMMFWYRQQPGQSLTLIATANQGSEATYESGFVIDKFPISRPNLTFSTLTVSNMSPEDSSIYLCSVALQANTEAFFGQGTRLTVV.

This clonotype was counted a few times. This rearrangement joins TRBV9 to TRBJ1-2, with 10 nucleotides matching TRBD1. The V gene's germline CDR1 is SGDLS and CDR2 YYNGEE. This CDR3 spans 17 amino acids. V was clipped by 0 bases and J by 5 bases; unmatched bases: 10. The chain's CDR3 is CASSVATPGTGVYGYTF. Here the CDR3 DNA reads TGTGCCAGCAGCGTAGCTACTCCCGGGACAGGGGTATATGGCTACACCTTC.

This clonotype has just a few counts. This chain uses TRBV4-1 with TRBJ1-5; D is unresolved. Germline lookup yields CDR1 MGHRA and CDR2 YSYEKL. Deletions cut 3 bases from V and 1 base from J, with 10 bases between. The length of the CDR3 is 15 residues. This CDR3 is CASSQGGESNQPQHF. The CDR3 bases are TGCGCCAGCAGCCAGGGTGGCGAAAGCAATCAGCCCCAGCATTTT.

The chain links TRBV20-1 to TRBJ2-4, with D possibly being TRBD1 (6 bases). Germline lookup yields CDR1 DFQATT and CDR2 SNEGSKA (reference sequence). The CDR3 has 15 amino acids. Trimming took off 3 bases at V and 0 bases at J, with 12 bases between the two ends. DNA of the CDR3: TGCAGTGCTAGGCACAGGGCACTAGCCAAAAACATTCAGTACTTC. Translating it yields CSARHRALAKNIQYF.

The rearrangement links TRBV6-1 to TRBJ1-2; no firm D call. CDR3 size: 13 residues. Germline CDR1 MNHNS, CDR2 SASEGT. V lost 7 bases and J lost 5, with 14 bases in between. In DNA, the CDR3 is TGTGCCAGCACTGTGGGCCCTTCGTATGGCTACACCTTC. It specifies CASTVGPSYGYTF.

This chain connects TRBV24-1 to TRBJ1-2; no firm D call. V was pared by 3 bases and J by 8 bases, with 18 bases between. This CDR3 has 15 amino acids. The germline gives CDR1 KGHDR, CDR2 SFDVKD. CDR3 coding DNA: TGTGCCACCAGTGATAGCGCCAAACCTTCGGGCGGCTACACCTTC. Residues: CATSDSAKPSGGYTF.

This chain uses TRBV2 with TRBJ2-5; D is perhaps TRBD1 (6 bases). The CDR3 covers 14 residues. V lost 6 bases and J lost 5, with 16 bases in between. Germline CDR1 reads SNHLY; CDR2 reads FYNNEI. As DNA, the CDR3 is TGTGCCAGCAGAAGTGGCAGGGGTGCGGAGACCCAGTACTTC. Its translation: CASRSGRGAETQYF.